One sample yielded the 17 T cell receptor beta chains listed below, sequenced in a study of tumor-infiltrating lymphocytes in primary liver carcinoma. TCR beta cDNA came from roughly 450 ng total RNA, primed with a constant-region primer. The TCR beta library was amplified through three nested multiplex PCR rounds in a modified ARM-PCR procedure. Use of TRBV1-TRBV30 forward primers with a C-beta reverse primer characterized the first two PCR rounds, which lasted about 10 cycles each. TCRdb itself ran the multiplex PCR reads through MiXCR, one entry per CDR3 protein. The table records roughly 55,000 distinct CDR3 sequences, over 65% of them present only once. Unsorted bulk tissue (roughly 19-31 mg) underwent RNA and DNA co-extraction. Sequenced input: liver tumor tissue from sampling region 2. The subset was: tumor region T2, inferior pole. Receptors originate from a man in his forties with primary liver carcinoma and hepatitis B virus infection.

The chain recombines TRBV12-3 or TRBV12-4 with TRBJ2-5, with D tentatively TRBD1 or TRBD2 (5 bases each). CDR3 length: 13 residues. With 10 bases removed from V and 7 bases from J, the gap between germline ends came to 19 bases. This CDR3 is CATTLTVGGTQYF. As DNA, the CDR3 is TGTGCCACTACTTTAACGGTTGGGGGGACCCAGTACTTC.

This clonotype occurred a few times. The chain employs TRBV14 and TRBJ2-3, with 10 bases fitting TRBD2. Germline V gene sequence: CDR1 SGHDN, CDR2 FVKESK. The CDR3 is 19 amino acids. After removal of 5 bases from V and 0 bases from J, the junction contained 14 bases not matched to a gene. The CDR3 DNA reads TGTGCCAGCAGCTATACATCCGGGACTAGCGTTGTGAGCACAGATACGCAGTATTTT. Amino acid sequence: CASSYTSGTSVVSTDTQYF.

As for this clonotype: This CDR3 is missing its conserved last phenylalanine or tryptophan, likely due to a read error. V and J are TRBV5-1 and TRBJ1-2; D might be TRBD1 (5 bases). CDR1 is SGHRS and CDR2 is YFSETQ in the germline V gene. This CDR3 region has 14 residues. The CDR3 nucleotides read TGCGCCGGCAGCTTGGCTCCCTCAGGGTCTGGCTACACCTCC. Its translation: CAGSLAPSGSGYTS.

The chain has TRBV18 and TRBJ2-1, with D maybe TRBD2 (6 bases). CDR1 and CDR2 (germline): KGHSH, LQKENI. There are 14 residues in the CDR3. V gave up 6 bases and J gave up 8 bases, with 17 bases separating them. DNA of the CDR3: TGTGCCAGCTCCCGGGGACTCCGGGCGGATGAGCAGTTCTTC. It is translated as CASSRGLRADEQFF.

Notes on this clonotype: This may stem from a read error, because a much larger clone lies one nucleotide away. The V and J genes are TRBV5-6 and TRBJ2-1; D call uncertain. Germline values: CDR1 SGHDT, CDR2 YYEEEE. CDR3 length: 12 amino acids. The CDR3 loop is CVSSLEGDEQFF. Written as DNA, the CDR3 is TGTGTCAGCAGCTTGGAAGGAGATGAGCAGTTCTTC.

The chain employs TRBV6-5 and TRBJ1-1; TRBD1 might be the D (6 bases). The germline gives CDR1 MNHEY, CDR2 SVGAGI. Trimming shortened V by 3 bases and J by 5 bases, and 19 bases separated the two germline ends. CDR3 size: 16 residues. The CDR3 DNA reads TGTGCCAGCAGTTATGGGGGCAGCGGAAGAGGAACTGAAGCTTTCTTT. Translating it yields CASSYGGSGRGTEAFF.

This clonotype was seen only once. The rearrangement uses TRBV6-1 and TRBJ2-3, with D tentatively TRBD1 (6 bases). Germline-derived CDR1 and CDR2 are MNHNS and SASEGT. The CDR3 extends over 15 amino acids. CDR3 bases: TGTGTCATCTCACCCAGGGGCGGGAGCACAGATACGCAGTATTTT. Protein sequence: CVISPRGGSTDTQYF.

As for this clonotype: A read error is likely, as this CDR3 ends without the conserved phenylalanine or tryptophan. The chain has TRBV6-1 and TRBJ2-3; 8 bases are shared with TRBD1. CDR1 is MNHNS, CDR2 SASEGT, per germline. CDR3 size: 15 residues. The CDR3 protein is CASSDETGVADTQYS. The CDR3 DNA reads TGTGCCAGCAGTGATGAGACAGGGGTAGCAGATACACAGTATTCT.

V gene TRBV25-1 combines with J gene TRBJ1-1, with a tentative D call TRBD1 (5 bases). Germline lookup yields CDR1 MGHDK and CDR2 SYGVNS. The ends were cut back, 6 bases at V and 10 bases at J, with 18 bases in the middle. CDR3 size: 13 residues. The CDR3 loop reads CASRQGTSDGAFF. The CDR3 DNA follows: TGTGCCAGCAGGCAGGGTACATCAGATGGAGCTTTCTTT.

A note on this clonotype: An end of the junction does not agree with germline; a read error may underlie this. The genes are TRBV11-2 and TRBJ2-7; no reliable D call. The CDR3 has 14 amino acids. Per germline, CDR1 SGHAT and CDR2 FQNNGV. The CDR3 protein is CASSPGRLAYEQYF. The DNA of the CDR3 is TGTGCAAGCAGCCCCGGACGGTTGGCCTACGAGCAGTACTTC.

A remark on this clonotype: A read error is likely, as this CDR3 ends without the conserved phenylalanine or tryptophan. The CDR3 here is CASSLWANTGELFL. The CDR3 DNA sequence: TGTGCCAGTAGCTTATGGGCAAACACCGGGGAGCTGTTTTTA. The chain combines TRBV11-1 with TRBJ2-2; D gene ambiguous. CDR3 length: 14 amino acids. CDR1 is SGHAT, CDR2 FQDESV, per germline (reference sequence).

Concerning this clonotype itself: This may arise from a read error, as a much more abundant clone is one base away. The CDR3 region has the DNA TGCAGCGTTGAAGATCGGGGGACAGAGAACACTGATGCTTTCTTT. It yields the protein CSVEDRGTENTDAFF. V is TRBV29-1 and J is TRBJ1-1; the match to TRBD1 covers 7 bases. Germline V lookup: CDR1 SQVTM, CDR2 ANQGSEA. The CDR3 length is 15 residues.

Concerning this clonotype: Relative to the germline gene, one junction end is altered; a read error may explain this. This chain uses TRBV7-9 with TRBJ1-1, with TRBD1 identical over 8 bases. The CDR3 is 17 amino acids. CDR1 is SEHNR and CDR2 is FQNEAQ in the germline V gene (reference sequence). The CDR3 DNA follows: TGTGTCAGCAGCTCAGCGGCTGGACAGGGAACGAACACTGAAGCTTTCTTT. Translated: CVSSSAAGQGTNTEAFF.

In the case of this clonotype: Since no conserved phenylalanine or tryptophan closes the CDR3, a read error is the likely cause. The gene calls are TRBV6-1 and TRBJ2-1, with 8 bases matching TRBD1. Germline CDR1 and CDR2: MNHNS and SASEGT. With 6 bases clipped from V and 9 bases from J, the junction kept 10 bases outside the gene matches. The CDR3 contains 14 residues. The CDR3 loop reads CASRGTGGMGEQFL. The CDR3 bases are TGTGCCAGCAGAGGCACAGGGGGAATGGGTGAGCAGTTCCTC.

This rearrangement joins TRBV12-3 or TRBV12-4 to TRBJ2-1; maybe TRBD2 (5 bases). Trimming pared 7 bases from V and 5 bases from J, leaving 12 bases between. The length of the CDR3 is 13 residues. The CDR3 region is CASNFGRDNEQFF. CDR3 DNA sequence: TGTGCCAGCAATTTTGGGAGAGACAATGAGCAGTTCTTC.

This clonotype has only a few counts. The chain is built from TRBV11-2 and TRBJ2-2; 7 bases are a match to TRBD2. The CDR3 is 17 residues long. J was trimmed by 0 bases and V by 2 bases; bases with no gene match: 6. CDR1 SGHAT and CDR2 FQNNGV come from the germline V gene. The CDR3 spells CASSLPLGGANTGELFF. In nucleotides, the CDR3 is TGTGCCAGCAGCTTACCGTTGGGAGGGGCGAACACCGGGGAGCTGTTTTTT.

Concerning this clonotype: Compared with germline, one end of the junction differs, possibly owing to a read error. The chain joins TRBV12-3 or TRBV12-4 to TRBJ1-2; no definite D call. CDR3 length: 13 residues. CDR3: CTSSTQLNYGYTF. The CDR3 region has the DNA TGTACCAGCAGTACACAGCTTAACTATGGCTACACCTTC.